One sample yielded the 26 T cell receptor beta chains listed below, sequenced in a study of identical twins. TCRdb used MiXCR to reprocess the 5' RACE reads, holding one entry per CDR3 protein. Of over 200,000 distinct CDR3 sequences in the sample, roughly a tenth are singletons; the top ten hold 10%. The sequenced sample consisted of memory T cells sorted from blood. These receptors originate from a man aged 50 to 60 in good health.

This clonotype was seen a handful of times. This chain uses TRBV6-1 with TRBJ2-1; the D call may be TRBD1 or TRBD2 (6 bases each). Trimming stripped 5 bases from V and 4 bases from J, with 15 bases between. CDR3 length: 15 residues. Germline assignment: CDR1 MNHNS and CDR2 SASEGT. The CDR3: CASSPGGGAYNEQFF. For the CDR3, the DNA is TGTGCCAGCAGTCCCGGGGGCGGGGCGTACAATGAGCAGTTCTTC.

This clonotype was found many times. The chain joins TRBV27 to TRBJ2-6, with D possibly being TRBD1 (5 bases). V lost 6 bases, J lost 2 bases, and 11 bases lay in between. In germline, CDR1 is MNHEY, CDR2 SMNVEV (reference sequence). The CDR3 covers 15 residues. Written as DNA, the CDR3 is TGTGCCAGCAGATCCACAGGAACTGGGGCCAACGTCCTGACTTTC. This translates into CASRSTGTGANVLTF.

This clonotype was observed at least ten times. Here the CDR3 DNA reads TGTGCCAGCAGCCGGGTGGACAGGGGACGCTACACCTTC. Amino acid sequence: CASSRVDRGRYTF. The chain combines TRBV11-2 with TRBJ1-2; the match to TRBD1 covers 9 bases. Trimming at V came to 5 bases and at J to 9 bases, leaving 7 bases not matched to a gene. Germline V gene sequence: CDR1 SGHAT, CDR2 FQNNGV. The CDR3 has 13 amino acids.

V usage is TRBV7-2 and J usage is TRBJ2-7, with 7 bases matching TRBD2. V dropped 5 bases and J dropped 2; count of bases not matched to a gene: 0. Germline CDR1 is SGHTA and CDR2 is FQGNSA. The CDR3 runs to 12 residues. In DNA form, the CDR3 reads TGTGCCAGCAGCCGGGGGGCCTACGAGCAGTACTTC. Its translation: CASSRGAYEQYF.

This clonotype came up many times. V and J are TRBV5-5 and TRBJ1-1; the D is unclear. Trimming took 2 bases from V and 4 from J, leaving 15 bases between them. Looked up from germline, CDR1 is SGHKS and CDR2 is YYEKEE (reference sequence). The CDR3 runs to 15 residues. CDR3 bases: TGTGCCAGCAGCTTTGAATCTTTTGTAGGCACTGAAGCTTTCTTT. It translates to CASSFESFVGTEAFF. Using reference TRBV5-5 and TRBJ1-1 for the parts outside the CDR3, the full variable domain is DAGVTQSPTHLIKTRGQQVTLRCSPISGHKSVSWYQQVLGQGPQFIFQYYEKEERGRGNFPDRFSARQFPNYSSELNVNALLLGDSALYLCASSFESFVGTEAFFGQGTRLTVV.

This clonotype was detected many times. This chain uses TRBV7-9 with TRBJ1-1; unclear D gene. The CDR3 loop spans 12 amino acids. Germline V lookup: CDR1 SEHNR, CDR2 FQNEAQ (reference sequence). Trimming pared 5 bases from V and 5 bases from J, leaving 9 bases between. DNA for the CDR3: TGTGCCAGCAGCCCCCCACAGACTGAAGCTTTCTTT. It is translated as CASSPPQTEAFF.

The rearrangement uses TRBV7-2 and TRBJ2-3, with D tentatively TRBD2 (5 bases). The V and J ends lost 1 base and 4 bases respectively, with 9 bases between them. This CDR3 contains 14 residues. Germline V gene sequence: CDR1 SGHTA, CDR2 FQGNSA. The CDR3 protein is CASSLEGEADTQYF. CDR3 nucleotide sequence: TGTGCCAGCAGCTTAGAGGGAGAGGCAGATACGCAGTATTTT.

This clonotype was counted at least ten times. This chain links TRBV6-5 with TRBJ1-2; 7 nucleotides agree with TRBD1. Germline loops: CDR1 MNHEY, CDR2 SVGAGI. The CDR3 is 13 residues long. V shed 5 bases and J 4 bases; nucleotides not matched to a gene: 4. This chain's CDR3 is CASSHRQGYGYTF. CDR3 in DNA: TGTGCCAGCAGTCACCGACAGGGCTATGGCTACACCTTC.

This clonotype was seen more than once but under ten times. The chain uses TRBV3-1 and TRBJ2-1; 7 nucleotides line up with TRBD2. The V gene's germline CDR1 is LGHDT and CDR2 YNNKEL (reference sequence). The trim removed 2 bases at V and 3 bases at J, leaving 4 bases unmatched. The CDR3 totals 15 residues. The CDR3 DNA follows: TGTGCCAGCAGCCAATTGCGCGGGAGCTACAATGAGCAGTTCTTC. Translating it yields CASSQLRGSYNEQFF.

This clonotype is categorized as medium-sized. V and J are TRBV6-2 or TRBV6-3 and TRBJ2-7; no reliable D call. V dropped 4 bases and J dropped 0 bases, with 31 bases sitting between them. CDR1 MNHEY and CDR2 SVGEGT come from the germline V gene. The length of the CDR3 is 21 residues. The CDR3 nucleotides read TGTGCCAGCAGTTCTCGCCCACGATTTCAGTCTGAGACGAAGAGCTCCTACGAGCAGTACTTC. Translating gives CASSSRPRFQSETKSSYEQYF.

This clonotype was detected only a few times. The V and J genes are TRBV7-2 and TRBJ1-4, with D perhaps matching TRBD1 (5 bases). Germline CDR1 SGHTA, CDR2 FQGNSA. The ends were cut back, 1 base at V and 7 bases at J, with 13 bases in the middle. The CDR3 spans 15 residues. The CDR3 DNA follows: TGTGCCAGCAGCTTAGTCGGGGGTTTGACTGAAAAACTGTTTTTT. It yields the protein CASSLVGGLTEKLFF. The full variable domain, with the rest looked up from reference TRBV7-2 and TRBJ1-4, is GAGVSQSPSNKVTEKGKDVELRCDPISGHTALYWYRQSLGQGLEFLIYFQGNSAPDKSGLPSDRFSAERTGGSVSTLTIQRTQQEDSAVYLCASSLVGGLTEKLFFGSGTQLSVL.

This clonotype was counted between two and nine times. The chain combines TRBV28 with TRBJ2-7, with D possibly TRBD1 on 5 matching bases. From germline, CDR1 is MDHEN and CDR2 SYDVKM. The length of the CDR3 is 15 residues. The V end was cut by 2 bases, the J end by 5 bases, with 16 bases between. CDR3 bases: TGTGCCAGCAGTTTAATAGGGGCGCAGGACCACGAGCAGTACTTC. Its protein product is CASSLIGAQDHEQYF.

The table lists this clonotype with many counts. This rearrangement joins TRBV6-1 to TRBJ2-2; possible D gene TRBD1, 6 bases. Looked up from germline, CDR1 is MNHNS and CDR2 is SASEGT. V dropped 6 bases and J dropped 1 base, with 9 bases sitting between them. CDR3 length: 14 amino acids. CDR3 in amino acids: CASRRGQNTGELFF. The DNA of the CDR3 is TGTGCCAGCAGGAGGGGACAGAACACCGGGGAGCTGTTTTTT.

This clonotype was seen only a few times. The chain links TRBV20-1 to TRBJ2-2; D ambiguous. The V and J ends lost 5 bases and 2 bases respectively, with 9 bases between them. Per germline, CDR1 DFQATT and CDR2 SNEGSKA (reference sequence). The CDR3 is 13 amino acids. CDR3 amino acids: CSAADRNTGELFF. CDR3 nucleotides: TGCAGTGCTGCTGATCGTAACACCGGGGAGCTGTTTTTT.

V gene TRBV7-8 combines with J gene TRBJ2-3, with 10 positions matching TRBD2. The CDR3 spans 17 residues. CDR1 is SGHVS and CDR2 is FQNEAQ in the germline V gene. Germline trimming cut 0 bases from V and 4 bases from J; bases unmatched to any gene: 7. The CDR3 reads CASSLAFRAGGADTQYF. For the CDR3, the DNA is TGTGCCAGCAGCTTAGCGTTCAGAGCGGGGGGGGCAGATACGCAGTATTTT.

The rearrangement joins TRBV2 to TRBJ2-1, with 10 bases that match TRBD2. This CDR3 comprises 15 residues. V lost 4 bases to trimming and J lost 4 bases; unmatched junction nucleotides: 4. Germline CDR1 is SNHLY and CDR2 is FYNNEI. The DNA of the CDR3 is TGTGCCAGCAGTGCGGGACTAGCGAATTACAATGAGCAGTTCTTC. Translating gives CASSAGLANYNEQFF.

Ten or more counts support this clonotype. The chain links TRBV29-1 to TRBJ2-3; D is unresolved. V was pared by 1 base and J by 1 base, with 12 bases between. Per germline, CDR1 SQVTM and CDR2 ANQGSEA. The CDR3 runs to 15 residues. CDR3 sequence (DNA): TGCAGCGTTGAAGGGTTAGCAGGCGGCACAGATACGCAGTATTTT. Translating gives CSVEGLAGGTDTQYF.

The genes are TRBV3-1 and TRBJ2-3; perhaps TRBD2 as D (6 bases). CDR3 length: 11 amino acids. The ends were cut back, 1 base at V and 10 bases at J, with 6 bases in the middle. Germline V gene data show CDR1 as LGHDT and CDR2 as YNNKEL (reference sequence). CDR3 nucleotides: TGTGCCAGCAGCCAAGGGGGGGCGCAGTATTTT. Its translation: CASSQGGAQYF.

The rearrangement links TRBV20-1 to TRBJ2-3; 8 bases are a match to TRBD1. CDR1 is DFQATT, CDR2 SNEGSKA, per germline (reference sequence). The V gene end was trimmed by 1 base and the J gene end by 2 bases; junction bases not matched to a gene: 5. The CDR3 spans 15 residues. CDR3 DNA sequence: TGCAGTGCTAGAGGGGGGCAGGGGGCCACAGATACGCAGTATTTT. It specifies CSARGGQGATDTQYF.

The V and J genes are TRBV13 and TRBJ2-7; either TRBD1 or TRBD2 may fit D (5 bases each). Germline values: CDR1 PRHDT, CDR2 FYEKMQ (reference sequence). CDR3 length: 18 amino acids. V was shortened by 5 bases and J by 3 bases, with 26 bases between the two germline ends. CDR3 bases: TGTGCCAGCAGCCAACTAGAACCGACAGCGAAAGGGCTCTACGAGCAGTACTTC. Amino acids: CASSQLEPTAKGLYEQYF.

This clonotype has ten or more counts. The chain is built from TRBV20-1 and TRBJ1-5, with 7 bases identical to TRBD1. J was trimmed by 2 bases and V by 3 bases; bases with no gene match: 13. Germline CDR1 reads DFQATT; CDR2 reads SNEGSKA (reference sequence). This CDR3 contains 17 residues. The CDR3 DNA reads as TGCAGTGCTAGCAGACATAAACAGGGGTTTGGCAATCAGCCCCAGCATTTT. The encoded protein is CSASRHKQGFGNQPQHF.

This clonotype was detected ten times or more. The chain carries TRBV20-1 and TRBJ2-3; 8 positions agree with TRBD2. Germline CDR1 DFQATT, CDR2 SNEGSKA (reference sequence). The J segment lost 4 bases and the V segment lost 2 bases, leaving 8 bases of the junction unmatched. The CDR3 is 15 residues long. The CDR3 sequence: CSARRSGGPADTQYF. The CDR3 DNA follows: TGCAGTGCTAGAAGGTCGGGGGGGCCCGCAGATACGCAGTATTTT.

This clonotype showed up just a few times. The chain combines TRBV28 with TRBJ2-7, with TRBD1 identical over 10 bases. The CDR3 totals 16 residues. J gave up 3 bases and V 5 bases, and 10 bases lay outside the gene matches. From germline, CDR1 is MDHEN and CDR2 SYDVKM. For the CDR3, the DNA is TGTGCCAGCAGTGGGGAGTGGGACAGGGGAGTCTACGAGCAGTACTTC. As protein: CASSGEWDRGVYEQYF.

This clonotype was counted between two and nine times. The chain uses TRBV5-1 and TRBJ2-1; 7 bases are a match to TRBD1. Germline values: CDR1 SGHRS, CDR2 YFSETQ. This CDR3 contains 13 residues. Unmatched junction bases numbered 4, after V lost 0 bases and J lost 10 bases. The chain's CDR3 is CASSLGDSTEQFF. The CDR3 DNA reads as TGCGCCAGCAGCTTGGGGGACAGCACGGAGCAGTTCTTC.

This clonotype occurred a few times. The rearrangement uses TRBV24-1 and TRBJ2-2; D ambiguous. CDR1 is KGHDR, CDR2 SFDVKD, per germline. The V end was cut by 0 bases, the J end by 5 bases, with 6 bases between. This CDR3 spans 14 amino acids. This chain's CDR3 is CATSDLGGTGELFF. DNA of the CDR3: TGTGCCACCAGTGATTTGGGCGGTACCGGGGAGCTGTTTTTT.

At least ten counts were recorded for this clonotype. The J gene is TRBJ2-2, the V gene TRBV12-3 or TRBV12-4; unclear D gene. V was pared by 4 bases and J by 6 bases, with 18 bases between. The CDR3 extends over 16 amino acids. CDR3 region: CASSSLAAVGSGELFF. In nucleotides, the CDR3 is TGTGCCAGCAGTTCCTTGGCGGCAGTAGGTTCCGGGGAGCTGTTTTTT.